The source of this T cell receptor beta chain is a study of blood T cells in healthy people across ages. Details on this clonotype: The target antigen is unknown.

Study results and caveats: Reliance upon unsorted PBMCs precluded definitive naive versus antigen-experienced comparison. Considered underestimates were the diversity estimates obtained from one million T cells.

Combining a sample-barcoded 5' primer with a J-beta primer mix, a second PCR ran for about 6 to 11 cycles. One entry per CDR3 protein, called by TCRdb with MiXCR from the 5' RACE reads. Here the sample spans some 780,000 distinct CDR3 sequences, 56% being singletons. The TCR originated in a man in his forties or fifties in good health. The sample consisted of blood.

CDR3 amino acids: CATSVGGSSHNEQYF. CDR3 sequence (DNA): TGTGCCACCAGTGTTGGCGGAAGCTCCCACAATGAGCAGTACTTC. The chain recombines TRBV24-1 with TRBJ2-1; D remains unclear. The J call may be in error: the DNA end matches TRBJ2-7 better. The CDR3 spans 15 residues. The germline V gene has CDR1 KGHDR and CDR2 SFDVKD.